The 13 T cell receptor beta chains below all came from one sample that was sequenced in a study of cytotoxic CD8 clonotypes in ibrutinib-treated CLL. Profiling relied on immunoSEQ multiplex PCR, and the TCRdb table lists in-frame clones only, not all of them. The sample includes about 130,000 clones, around four fifths of them seen just once. The sample here was PBMCs, taken after 24 months of ibrutinib treatment. These receptors came from a human donor with chronic lymphocytic leukemia.

A note on this clone: One junction end disagrees with the germline gene, perhaps due to a read error. The V call is TRBV2, the J call TRBJ2-2, with a tentative D call TRBD1 (6 bases). Germline CDR1 reads SNHLY; CDR2 reads FYNNEI. The CDR3 is 14 residues long. CDR3 nucleotides: TGTGCCGGCAGACGACAGGATCCGACCGGGGAGCTGTTTTTT. Its protein is CAGRRQDPTGELFF.

The rearrangement joins TRBV7-2 to TRBJ1-5; possibly TRBD1 for D (5 bases). In germline, CDR1 is SGHTA, CDR2 FQGNSA. The CDR3 runs 15 residues. The V end was cut by 2 bases, the J end by 1 base, with 9 bases between. The DNA of the CDR3 is TGTGCCAGCAGCTTACAGGGAGGGAGCAATCAGCCCCAGCATTTT. Encoded protein: CASSLQGGSNQPQHF.

The chain links TRBV6-6 to TRBJ1-2; unclear D gene. The V end was cut by 6 bases, the J end by 4 bases, with 21 bases between. The CDR3 length is 16 residues. CDR1 MNHNY and CDR2 SVGAGI come from the germline V gene (reference sequence). CDR3 sequence reads: CASSPLAATAFYGYTF. The CDR3 DNA is TGTGCCAGCAGCCCATTGGCGGCCACGGCCTTCTATGGCTACACCTTC.

The chain has TRBV7-2 and TRBJ1-2; maybe TRBD1 (5 bases). Germline V gene sequence: CDR1 SGHTA, CDR2 FQGNSA. This CDR3 has 12 amino acids. Deletions cut 1 base from V and 7 bases from J, with 7 bases between. The CDR3 sequence: CASSLVGVGYTF. For the CDR3, the DNA is TGTGCCAGCAGCTTAGTGGGGGTTGGCTACACCTTC.

CDR3 sequence: CAWSLKTGDTEAFF. The CDR3 DNA reads TGTGCCTGGAGTTTGAAGACAGGGGACACTGAAGCTTTCTTT. The chain recombines TRBV30 with TRBJ1-1; 8 bases are a match to TRBD1. This CDR3 spans 14 amino acids. The germline V gene encodes CDR1 GTSNPN and CDR2 SVGIG (reference sequence). The junction had 5 bases not matched to a gene; V was cut back by 2 bases and J by 3 bases. Drawing the rest from reference TRBV30 and TRBJ1-1, the complete variable domain is SQTIHQWPATLVQPVGSPLSLECTVEGTSNPNLYWYRQAAGRGLQLLFYSVGIGQISSEVPQNLSASRPQDRQFILSSKKLLLSDSGFYLCAWSLKTGDTEAFFGQGTRLTVV.

V is TRBV28 and J is TRBJ2-1, with TRBD1 matching 10 bases. Germline CDR1 is MDHEN and CDR2 is SYDVKM. Trimming took 2 bases from V and 6 from J; bases not matched to a gene: 4. The CDR3 sequence is 15 residues long. CDR3 loop: CASSLPGTGANEQFF. Here the CDR3 DNA reads TGTGCCAGCAGTTTACCCGGGACAGGGGCCAATGAGCAGTTCTTC. The entire variable domain, with the rest obtained from reference TRBV28 and TRBJ2-1, is as follows: DVKVTQSSRYLVKRTGEKVFLECVQDMDHENMFWYRQDPGLGLRLIYFSYDVKMKEKGDIPEGYSVSREKKERFSLILESASTNQTSMYLCASSLPGTGANEQFFGPGTRLTVL.

The V call is TRBV7-3, the J call TRBJ2-3; 7 bases are a match to TRBD2. Trimming cost V 5 bases and J 2 bases; bases outside gene matches: 10. The germline CDR1 and CDR2 sequences are SGHTA and FQGTGA. This CDR3 has 16 amino acids. The CDR3 loop is CASSPSGGGNTDTQYF. The CDR3 coding sequence is TGTGCCAGCAGCCCCTCGGGCGGGGGAAACACAGATACGCAGTATTTT.

The V and J genes are TRBV7-3 and TRBJ2-2; D may be TRBD1 (6 bases). Looked up from germline, CDR1 is SGHTA and CDR2 is FQGTGA. The length of the CDR3 is 18 residues. V dropped 1 base and J dropped 0 bases, with 15 bases sitting between them. The CDR3 loop is CASSLKQRTAANTGELFF. CDR3 in DNA: TGTGCCAGCAGCTTAAAACAACGGACAGCAGCGAACACCGGGGAGCTGTTTTTT.

This clone was detected once. The chain carries TRBV7-8 and TRBJ1-1, with TRBD1 as a possible D gene (6 bases). The CDR3 sequence is 14 residues long. The ends were cut back, 3 bases at V and 4 bases at J, with 12 bases in the middle. Germline V CDR1 and CDR2: SGHVS, FQNEAQ. The CDR3 region is CASSLVQGSTEAFF. The DNA of the CDR3 is TGTGCCAGCAGCTTGGTACAGGGATCCACTGAAGCTTTCTTT.

The chain uses TRBV4-3 and TRBJ2-3; D tentatively reads TRBD1 or TRBD2 (5 bases each). Germline-derived CDR1 and CDR2 are LGHNA and YSLEER. Trimming shortened V by 3 bases and J by 3 bases, and 16 bases separated the two germline ends. This CDR3 region has 16 residues. CDR3 DNA: TGCGCCAGCAGCCAGGCGAGGGGTATAAGGACAGATACGCAGTATTTT. Its translation: CASSQARGIRTDTQYF.

The gene calls are TRBV28 and TRBJ1-4; the D gene is possibly TRBD1 (6 bases). Trimming took off 5 bases at V and 5 bases at J, with 15 bases between the two ends. Germline values: CDR1 MDHEN, CDR2 SYDVKM. The CDR3 totals 15 residues. CDR3 nucleotide sequence: TGTGCCAGCAGTGGGGGGGCGGTGTTAAATGAAAAACTGTTTTTT. Amino acids: CASSGGAVLNEKLFF.

The chain links TRBV5-4 to TRBJ2-2, with 11 bases fitting TRBD1. The ends lost 4 bases at V and 6 bases at J; junction bases unmatched: 5. Germline CDR1 and CDR2: SGHNT and YYREEE (reference sequence). The CDR3 sequence is 15 residues long. The CDR3 DNA follows: TGTGCCAGCAGCCGCCGGGACAGGGGGGCCGGGGAGCTGTTTTTT. Translating gives CASSRRDRGAGELFF. Filled out from reference TRBV5-4 and TRBJ2-2, the complete variable domain reads ETGVTQSPTHLIKTRGQQVTLRCSSQSGHNTVSWYQQALGQGPQFIFQYYREEENGRGNFPPRFSGLQFPNYSSELNVNALELDDSALYLCASSRRDRGAGELFFGEGSRLTVL.

J is TRBJ1-1 and V is TRBV6-5, with D possibly TRBD1 on 5 matching bases. Germline lookup yields CDR1 MNHEY and CDR2 SVGAGI. The CDR3 consists of 15 residues. V was cut by 8 bases and J by 0 bases, with 16 bases left in between. Written as DNA, the CDR3 is TGTGCCAGCGGGCGGGGAGGGGCCATGAACACTGAAGCTTTCTTT. Translation: CASGRGGAMNTEAFF.